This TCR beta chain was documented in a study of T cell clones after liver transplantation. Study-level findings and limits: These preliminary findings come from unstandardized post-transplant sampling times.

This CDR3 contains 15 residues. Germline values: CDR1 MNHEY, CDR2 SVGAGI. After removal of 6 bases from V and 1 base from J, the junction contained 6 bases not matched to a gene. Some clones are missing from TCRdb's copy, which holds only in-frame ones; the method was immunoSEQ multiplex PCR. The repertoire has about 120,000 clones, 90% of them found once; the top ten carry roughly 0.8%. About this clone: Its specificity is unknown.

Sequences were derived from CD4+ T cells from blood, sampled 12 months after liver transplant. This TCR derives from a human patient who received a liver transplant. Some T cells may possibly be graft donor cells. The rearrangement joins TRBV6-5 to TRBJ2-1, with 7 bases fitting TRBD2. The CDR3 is CASRPGGTSYNEQFF. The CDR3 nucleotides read TGTGCCAGCAGGCCGGGAGGAACATCCTACAATGAGCAGTTCTTC.